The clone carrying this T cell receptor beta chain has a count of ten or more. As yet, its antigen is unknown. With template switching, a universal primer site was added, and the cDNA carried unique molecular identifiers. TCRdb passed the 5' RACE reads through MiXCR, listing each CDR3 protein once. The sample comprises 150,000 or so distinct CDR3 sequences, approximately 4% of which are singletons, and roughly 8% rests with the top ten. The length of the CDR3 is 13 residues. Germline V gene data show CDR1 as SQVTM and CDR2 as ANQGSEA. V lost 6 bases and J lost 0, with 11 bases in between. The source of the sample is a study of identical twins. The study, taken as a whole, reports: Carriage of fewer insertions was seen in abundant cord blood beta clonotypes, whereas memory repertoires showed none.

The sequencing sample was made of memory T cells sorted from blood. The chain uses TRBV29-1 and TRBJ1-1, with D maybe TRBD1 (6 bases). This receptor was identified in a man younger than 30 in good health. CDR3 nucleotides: TGCAGCGTAAAAACAGGGATGAACACTGAAGCTTTCTTT. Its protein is CSVKTGMNTEAFF.